Presented here are 5 T cell receptor beta chains from one specimen sequenced in a study of CD8+ T cells in alopecia areata. After pooling, cutaneous lymph node cells were sorted with CD4, CD8alpha, NKG2D, NKG2ACE and other markers. As the sequencing template, cDNA was produced by extracting RNA and reverse transcribing it. TCRdb's table, derived via immunoSEQ multiplex PCR, lists solely in-frame clones and lacks some. The record shows 250,000 or so clones for this sample, with no singletons present. The material sequenced was CD4+ T cells sorted from a lymph node. These receptor sequences come from a C3H/HeJ mouse with alopecia areata. This line is of MHC haplotype H2-k.

On this clone itself: The gene symbols are mouse symbols. The read halts 4 residues ahead of the CDR3 end, with the missing end drawn from the germline J gene. V is TRBV1 and J is TRBJ1-1; a weak D match, TRBD1 (6 bases). This CDR3 contains 16 residues. V was trimmed by 0 bases and J by 1 base, leaving 12 bases between them. Germline V gene lookup returns CDR1 NSQYPW and CDR2 LRSPGD (reference sequence). The CDR3 DNA, read in part, is TGCACCTGCAGTGCAGATCGAGGCAGGGGAAACACA. It specifies CTCSADRGRGNT. The entire CDR3 reads CTCSADRGRGNTEVFF. The entire variable domain, with the rest obtained from reference TRBV1 and TRBJ1-1, is as follows: VTLLEQNPRWRLVPRGQAVNLRCILKNSQYPWMSWYQQDLQKQLQWLFTLRSPGDKEVKSLPGADYLATRVTDTELRLQVANMSQGRTLYCTCSADRGRGNTEVFFGKGTRLTVV.

This clone has only a few counts. Mouse gene names and germline throughout. The CDR3 end falls 4 residues outside the read, so it is completed with the germline J gene. The J gene is TRBJ1-2, the V gene TRBV31, with D possibly matching TRBD1 (5 bases). V was shortened by 2 bases and J by 1 base, with 11 bases between the two germline ends. CDR1 and CDR2 (germline): GKSSPN, SITVG. CDR3 length equals 14 residues. The sequenced CDR3 bases are TGTGCCTGGAGTGGGGGGGTGCGAAACTCC. Translation: CAWSGGVRNS. The entire CDR3 protein is CAWSGGVRNSDYTF. Drawing the rest from reference TRBV31 and TRBJ1-2, the complete variable domain is AQTIHQWPVAEIKAVGSPLSLGCTIKGKSSPNLYWYWQATGGTLQQLFYSITVGQVESVVQLNLSASRPKDDQFILSTEKLLLSHSGFYLCAWSGGVRNSDYTFGSGTRLLVI.

A note on this clone: The genes and germline here are from mouse. With the read ending 4 residues before the CDR3 end, the germline J gene is used to fill in that end. The chain employs TRBV31 and TRBJ1-1; possibly TRBD1 for D (6 bases). The CDR3 consists of 15 residues. Germline V gene lookup returns CDR1 GKSSPN and CDR2 SITVG. V gave up 1 base and J gave up 0 bases, with 12 bases separating them. CDR3 residues: CAWSPKQGANTEVFF. The part of the CDR3 DNA that was read is TGTGCCTGGAGTCCAAAACAGGGTGCAAACACA.

This clone showed up just a few times. Gene names are the mouse ones. The CDR3 is cut off 4 residues early in the read; its end comes from the germline J gene. The J gene is TRBJ2-5, the V gene TRBV19, with 12 bases aligning to TRBD2. The CDR3 spans 15 residues. Germline CDR1 and CDR2: FNHDT and SITEND (reference sequence). This CDR3 reads CASSRLGGRADTQYF. The CDR3 bases that were read are TGTGCCAGCAGCAGACTGGGGGGGCGCGCGGAC.

With regard to this clone: Any gene name here is a mouse gene name. Read coverage stops 4 residues before the CDR3 terminus; the germline J gene supplies the remainder. Other DNA sequences of this sample code for an identical CDR3. The chain couples TRBV31 to TRBJ2-3, with D perhaps matching TRBD1 (5 bases). The V and J ends lost 0 bases and 0 bases respectively, with 10 bases between them. This CDR3 is 15 amino acids long. Germline CDR1 and CDR2: GKSSPN and SITVG. The sequenced part of the CDR3 DNA is TGTGCCTGGAGTCTAGAGGGGTCTAGTGCAGAA. It is translated as CAWSLEGSSAE. The full CDR3 protein is CAWSLEGSSAETLYF.